The source of this TCR beta chain is a study of T cell responses to AZD1222 COVID-19 vaccine. Generated by immunoSEQ multiplex PCR, the TCRdb table keeps only in-frame clones and is missing some. In the table there are 100,000 or so clones, 92% of which are singletons. Study-level results: Donors skewed white British and female; clonal diversity was possibly underestimated. Seropositive at baseline were only six AZD1222 recipients.

A note on this clone: Its antigen remains unidentified.

Trimming removed 1 base at V and 6 bases at J, with 14 bases between. CDR1 and CDR2 (germline): SEHNR, FQNEAQ (reference sequence). The CDR3 is 15 residues long. The chain combines TRBV7-9 with TRBJ2-3; D gene unclear. The source was peripheral blood, collected on day 0 of AZD1222 vaccination. The source is an adult in good health. The CDR3 DNA reads as TGTGCCAGCAGCTTAGGAGCAGGTCAGGAGGATACGCAGTATTTT. Its protein is CASSLGAGQEDTQYF.